The 26 T cell receptor beta chains below were found in one sample sequenced in a study of blood T cell repertoires in COVID-19. Sequencing was performed with immunoSEQ multiplex PCR; in TCRdb, only in-frame clones are kept and a portion is missing. The sample lists 140,000 or so clones; 80% to 85% were seen once. Sample: peripheral blood. The receptor set was obtained from a human donor in a cohort sampled during active COVID-19.

This chain connects TRBV5-5 to TRBJ2-5, with 7 bases matching TRBD1. This CDR3 is built from 13 residues. The junction had 3 bases not matched to a gene; V was cut back by 4 bases and J by 3 bases. Germline values: CDR1 SGHKS, CDR2 YYEKEE (reference sequence). CDR3: CASSTDREETQYF. The CDR3 nucleotides are TGTGCCAGCAGCACTGACAGGGAAGAGACCCAGTACTTC.

The rearrangement links TRBV5-6 to TRBJ2-5, with TRBD1 matching 7 bases. V lost 2 bases to trimming and J lost 4 bases; unmatched junction nucleotides: 8. The CDR3 sequence is 15 residues long. Per germline, CDR1 SGHDT and CDR2 YYEEEE. Here the CDR3 DNA reads TGTGCCAGCAGCTTTGGACTCAGGGGGTTAGAGACCCAGTACTTC. Translation: CASSFGLRGLETQYF.

This clone was picked up a small number of times. This chain links TRBV10-2 with TRBJ2-7, with D unclear. Trimming cost V 6 bases and J 2 bases, with 8 bases left between them. This CDR3 is 12 amino acids long. CDR1 WSHSY and CDR2 SAAADI come from the germline V gene. The CDR3 nucleotides read TGCGCCAGCAGGGCGGTCCCCTACGAGCAGTACTTC. This sequence encodes CASRAVPYEQYF.

Here the CDR3 reads CASSLDRKNIQYF. In DNA, the CDR3 is TGTGCCAGTAGTCTGGACAGAAAAAACATTCAGTACTTC. This chain uses TRBV19 with TRBJ2-4, with a tentative D call TRBD1 (6 bases). V was trimmed by 5 bases and J by 4 bases, leaving 9 bases between them. The CDR3 is 13 residues long. The germline gives CDR1 LNHDA, CDR2 SQIVND (reference sequence).

V is TRBV5-1 and J is TRBJ2-5; D is unresolved. The CDR3 contains 14 residues. Per the germline V gene, CDR1 is SGHRS and CDR2 is YFSETQ. Trimming shortened V by 0 bases and J by 2 bases, and 8 bases separated the two germline ends. The CDR3 is CASSLAVAQETQYF. CDR3 nucleotide sequence: TGCGCCAGCAGCTTGGCCGTGGCACAAGAGACCCAGTACTTC. The variable domain in full, with the rest retrieved from reference TRBV5-1 and TRBJ2-5, is KAGVTQTPRYLIKTRGQQVTLSCSPISGHRSVSWYQQTPGQGLQFLFEYFSETQRNKGNFPGRFSGRQFSNSRSEMNVSTLELGDSALYLCASSLAVAQETQYFGPGTRLLVL.

This rearrangement joins TRBV25-1 to TRBJ1-4; possible D gene TRBD1, 6 bases. This CDR3 has 13 amino acids. Germline loops: CDR1 MGHDK, CDR2 SYGVNS. V lost 4 bases to trimming and J lost 8 bases, with 11 bases between them. As DNA, the CDR3 is TGTGCCAGCAGTGTAACAGGGCGGGAAAAACTGTTTTTT. This gives the protein CASSVTGREKLFF.

The rearrangement links TRBV7-9 to TRBJ2-7; D may be TRBD1 (6 bases). The V gene's germline CDR1 is SEHNR and CDR2 FQNEAQ (reference sequence). V was pared by 8 bases and J by 12 bases, with 20 bases between. The CDR3 is made up of 12 amino acids. DNA for the CDR3: TGTGCCAGCGATATGGCCCAGGGGTCTTTGTACTTC. Translation: CASDMAQGSLYF.

The chain joins TRBV19 to TRBJ1-2; no reliable D call. With 9 bases removed from V and 4 bases from J, the gap between germline ends came to 21 bases. The CDR3 runs to 15 residues. Germline V lookup: CDR1 LNHDA, CDR2 SQIVND (reference sequence). The CDR3 spells CASGVVGVLAYGYTF. CDR3 coding DNA: TGTGCCAGCGGTGTTGTCGGGGTTCTAGCCTATGGCTACACCTTC.

The J gene is TRBJ2-1, the V gene TRBV5-1, with TRBD2 matching over 7 bases. V gave up 3 bases and J gave up 10 bases; unmatched junction bases: 13. Germline values: CDR1 SGHRS, CDR2 YFSETQ. The CDR3 sequence is 15 residues long. As DNA, the CDR3 is TGCGCCAGCAGCTCTACGAGCGGGGCCCGGGGGGAGCAGTTCTTC. Translated: CASSSTSGARGEQFF. The full variable domain, completed using reference TRBV5-1 and TRBJ2-1, is KAGVTQTPRYLIKTRGQQVTLSCSPISGHRSVSWYQQTPGQGLQFLFEYFSETQRNKGNFPGRFSGRQFSNSRSEMNVSTLELGDSALYLCASSSTSGARGEQFFGPGTRLTVL.

This clone was found once. The V gene is TRBV5-4, the J gene TRBJ1-4, with 7 positions matching TRBD1. V trimming: 6 bases; J trimming: 11 bases; junction bases outside the gene matches: 13. The CDR3 has 14 amino acids. Germline V CDR1 and CDR2: SGHNT, YYREEE (reference sequence). CDR3: CASTFDRAGGKLFF. DNA for the CDR3: TGTGCCAGCACCTTCGACAGGGCTGGCGGGAAACTGTTTTTT.

This chain joins TRBV4-1 and TRBJ1-3; weak D call: TRBD1 (5 bases). Germline V gives CDR1 MGHRA, CDR2 YSYEKL. V was shortened by 6 bases and J by 2 bases, with 14 bases between the two germline ends. The CDR3 is 15 residues long. CDR3 sequence reads: CASRARGETGNTIYF. As DNA, the CDR3 is TGCGCCAGCAGGGCCCGGGGGGAGACTGGAAACACCATATATTTT.

V and J are TRBV6-5 and TRBJ1-4, with TRBD1 as a possible D gene (6 bases). CDR3 length: 14 amino acids. Germline-derived CDR1 and CDR2 are MNHEY and SVGAGI. Trimming stripped 6 bases from V and 4 bases from J, with 12 bases between. The CDR3 spells CASSWQGYNEKLFF. Here the CDR3 DNA reads TGTGCCAGCAGCTGGCAGGGGTATAATGAAAAACTGTTTTTT.

The V gene is TRBV19, the J gene TRBJ1-1; TRBD1 agrees at 7 bases. Germline values: CDR1 LNHDA, CDR2 SQIVND (reference sequence). With 7 bases clipped from V and 11 bases from J, the junction kept 16 bases outside the gene matches. The CDR3 runs to 14 residues. CDR3 loop: CASILGPRGTEAFF. The CDR3 DNA reads TGTGCCAGTATCTTGGGACCTCGGGGGACAGAGGCTTTCTTT.

The rearrangement uses TRBV5-6 and TRBJ2-5; D is unresolved. Trimming took off 0 bases at V and 3 bases at J, with 15 bases between the two ends. The CDR3 spans 16 residues. The germline V gene has CDR1 SGHDT and CDR2 YYEEEE. Here the CDR3 reads CASSLVAPAGEETQYF. CDR3 bases: TGTGCCAGCAGCTTGGTTGCCCCTGCAGGCGAAGAGACCCAGTACTTC.

The genes are TRBV13 and TRBJ2-7; the match to TRBD1 covers 10 bases. The CDR3 runs to 15 residues. CDR1 is PRHDT, CDR2 FYEKMQ, per germline (reference sequence). V shed 7 bases and J 5 bases; nucleotides not matched to a gene: 11. The CDR3 spells CASTQRGQGFHEQYF. Here the CDR3 DNA reads TGTGCCAGCACCCAACGGGGACAGGGGTTCCACGAGCAGTACTTC.

A few counts support this clone. The chain has TRBV6-4 and TRBJ2-3; 10 positions match TRBD1. The CDR3 runs to 14 residues. Germline values: CDR1 MRHNA, CDR2 SNTAGT. Losses at the gene ends were 4 bases for V and 4 bases for J; bases not matched to a gene: 2. The DNA for the CDR3 is TGTGCCAGCAGTGCCGGGACAGGGGCAGATACGCAGTATTTT. It codes for CASSAGTGADTQYF.

This clone was counted only a few times. V is TRBV6-1 and J is TRBJ2-1; 8 nucleotides match TRBD1. Germline trimming cut 3 bases from V and 7 bases from J; bases unmatched to any gene: 5. The CDR3 contains 14 residues. Germline loops: CDR1 MNHNS, CDR2 SASEGT. The CDR3 loop reads CASSDRTGTNEQFF. The CDR3 DNA sequence: TGTGCCAGCAGTGACAGGACAGGGACGAATGAGCAGTTCTTC.

V usage is TRBV7-8 and J usage is TRBJ1-1; weak D call: TRBD1 (5 bases). The length of the CDR3 is 15 residues. V gave up 6 bases and J gave up 1 base, with 15 bases separating them. Germline CDR1 reads SGHVS; CDR2 reads FQNEAQ. The chain's CDR3 is CASRPARGRNTEAFF. CDR3 bases: TGTGCCAGCAGACCCGCGCGGGGGAGGAACACTGAAGCTTTCTTT.

The V call is TRBV5-5, the J call TRBJ1-1; no definite D call. V dropped 2 bases and J dropped 0 bases, with 20 bases sitting between them. CDR3 size: 18 residues. CDR1 and CDR2 from the germline V gene are SGHKS and YYEKEE (reference sequence). The CDR3 DNA sequence: TGTGCCAGCAGCTTTTTCCTTGGAGGACCGTTCATGAACACTGAAGCTTTCTTT. Its protein product is CASSFFLGGPFMNTEAFF.

V gene TRBV5-1 combines with J gene TRBJ2-5, with 7 bases that match TRBD2. The CDR3 covers 15 residues. With V trimmed by 0 bases and J by 2 bases, 4 bases remained unmatched. Germline V gene data show CDR1 as SGHRS and CDR2 as YFSETQ. The CDR3 region has the DNA TGCGCCAGCAGCTTGGTTACGGGGGGTCAAGAGACCCAGTACTTC. Translation: CASSLVTGGQETQYF.

This CDR3 is CASSPARQVRSYEQYF. CDR3 sequence (DNA): TGTGCCAGCAGCCCAGCGCGACAGGTCCGCTCCTACGAGCAGTACTTC. V gene TRBV7-2 combines with J gene TRBJ2-7, with TRBD1 as a possible D gene (6 bases). The CDR3 has 16 residues. V was cut by 5 bases and J by 0 bases, with 17 bases left in between. Germline CDR1 and CDR2: SGHTA and FQGNSA.

The rearrangement links TRBV27 to TRBJ2-7; maybe TRBD2 (6 bases). V was trimmed by 5 bases and J by 7 bases, leaving 18 bases between them. The CDR3 has 14 amino acids. Per the germline V gene, CDR1 is MNHEY and CDR2 is SMNVEV (reference sequence). The CDR3 is CASSRGTPIGEQYF. CDR3 nucleotides: TGTGCCAGCAGTCGCGGGACTCCGATAGGGGAGCAGTACTTC.

V and J are TRBV12-5 and TRBJ1-1; no clear D. Trimming took off 1 base at V and 1 base at J, with 13 bases between the two ends. This CDR3 contains 16 residues. Looked up from germline, CDR1 is LGHNT and CDR2 is FRNRAP. Here the CDR3 reads CASGLAPFRKNTEAFF. CDR3 nucleotide sequence: TGTGCTAGTGGTTTGGCCCCGTTCAGGAAGAACACTGAAGCTTTCTTT.

The chain combines TRBV5-1 with TRBJ1-4, with D maybe TRBD1 (5 bases). Germline V CDR1 and CDR2: SGHRS, YFSETQ. The CDR3 has 14 amino acids. V lost 1 base and J lost 2, with 6 bases in between. The CDR3 here is CASSLSGTNEKLFF. CDR3 in DNA: TGCGCCAGCAGCTTGTCAGGGACTAATGAAAAACTGTTTTTT.

The chain couples TRBV7-2 to TRBJ2-1, with TRBD1 matching 10 bases. The trim removed 4 bases at V and 7 bases at J, leaving 7 bases unmatched. This CDR3 comprises 15 residues. Per the germline V gene, CDR1 is SGHTA and CDR2 is FQGNSA. The CDR3: CASSSGQGVGNEQFF. The CDR3 bases are TGTGCCAGCAGCTCAGGACAGGGGGTGGGAAATGAGCAGTTCTTC.

This chain uses TRBV7-2 with TRBJ1-1; 7 bases fit TRBD1. CDR1 and CDR2 (germline): SGHTA, FQGNSA. Trimming at V came to 5 bases and at J to 4 bases, leaving 7 bases not matched to a gene. There are 14 residues in the CDR3. CDR3 DNA: TGTGCCAGCAGCGAGACAGGGATGGGCACTGAAGCTTTCTTT. As protein: CASSETGMGTEAFF.